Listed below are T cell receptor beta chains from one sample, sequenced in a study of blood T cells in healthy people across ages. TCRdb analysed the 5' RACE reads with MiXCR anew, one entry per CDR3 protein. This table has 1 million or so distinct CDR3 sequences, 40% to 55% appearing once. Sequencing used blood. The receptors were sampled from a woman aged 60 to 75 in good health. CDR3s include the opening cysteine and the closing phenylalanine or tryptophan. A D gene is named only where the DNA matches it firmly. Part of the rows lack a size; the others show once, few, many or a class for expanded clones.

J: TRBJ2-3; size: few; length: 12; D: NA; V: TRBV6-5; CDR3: CATQRAVDTQYF; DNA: TGTGCCACCCAGCGAGCGGTAGATACGCAGTATTTT
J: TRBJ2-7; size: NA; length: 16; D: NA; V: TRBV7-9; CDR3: CASSFGGQGVNNEQYF; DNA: TGTGCCAGCAGCTTCGGAGGGCAGGGGGTAAACAATGAGCAGTACTTC
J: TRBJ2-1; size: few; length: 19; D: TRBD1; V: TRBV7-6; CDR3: CASSLARGQGSYAYNEQFF; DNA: TGTGCCAGCAGCTTAGCGCGCGGACAGGGATCTTACGCCTACAATGAGCAGTTCTTC
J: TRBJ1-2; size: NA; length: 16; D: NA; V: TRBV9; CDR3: CASSVLPFVASAGYTF; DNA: TGTGCCAGCAGCGTTCTACCATTCGTGGCCTCGGCCGGCTACACCTTC
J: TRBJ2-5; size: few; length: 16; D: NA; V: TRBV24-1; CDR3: CATSTTRGGRQETQYF; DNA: TGTGCCACCAGTACTACTAGGGGCGGCCGACAAGAGACCCAGTACTTC
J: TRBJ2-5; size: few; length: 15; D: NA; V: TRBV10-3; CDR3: CAISEGGGYQETQYF; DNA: TGTGCCATCAGTGAAGGGGGGGGTTACCAAGAGACCCAGTACTTC
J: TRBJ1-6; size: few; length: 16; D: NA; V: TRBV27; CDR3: CASRATAATYNSPLHF; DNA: TGTGCCAGCAGGGCGACAGCCGCTACTTATAATTCACCCCTCCACTTT
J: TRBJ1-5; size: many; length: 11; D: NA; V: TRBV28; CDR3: CASSFNQPQHF; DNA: TGTGCCAGCAGTTTTAATCAGCCCCAGCATTTT
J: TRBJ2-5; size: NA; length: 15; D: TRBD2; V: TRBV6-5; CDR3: CASKPLAGVGETQYF; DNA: TGTGCCAGCAAGCCACTAGCGGGAGTCGGGGAGACCCAGTACTTC
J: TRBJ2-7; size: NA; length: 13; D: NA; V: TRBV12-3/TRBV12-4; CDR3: CASSLVTVYEQYF; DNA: TGTGCCAGCAGTTTAGTTACAGTATACGAGCAGTACTTC
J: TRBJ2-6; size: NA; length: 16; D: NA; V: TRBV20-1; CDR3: CSAGGRLDSGANVLTF; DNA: TGCAGTGCTGGGGGACGGCTTGACTCTGGGGCCAACGTCCTGACTTTC
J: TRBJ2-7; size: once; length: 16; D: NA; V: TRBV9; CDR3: CASSVVERRSYNEQYF; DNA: TGTGCCAGCAGCGTAGTTGAGAGACGATCCTACAATGAGCAGTACTTC
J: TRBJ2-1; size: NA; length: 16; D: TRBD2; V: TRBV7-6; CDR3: CASSLGVSGGYNEQFF; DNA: TGTGCCAGCAGCTTAGGAGTTAGCGGGGGGTACAATGAGCAGTTCTTC
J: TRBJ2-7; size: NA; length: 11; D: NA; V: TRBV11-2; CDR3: CASSQMYEQYF; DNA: TGTGCCAGCAGCCAGATGTACGAGCAGTACTTC
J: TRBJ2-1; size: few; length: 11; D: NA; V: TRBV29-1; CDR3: CSVPLYNEQFF; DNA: TGCAGCGTTCCCCTATACAATGAGCAGTTCTTC
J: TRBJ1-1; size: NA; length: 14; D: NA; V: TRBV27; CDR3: CASSVGRVNTEAFF; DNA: TGTGCCAGCAGTGTCGGCAGAGTAAACACTGAAGCTTTCTTT
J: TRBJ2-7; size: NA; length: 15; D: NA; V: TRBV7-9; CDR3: CASSSTTSAYNEQYF; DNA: TGTGCCAGCAGCTCGACCACAAGCGCCTACAATGAGCAGTACTTC
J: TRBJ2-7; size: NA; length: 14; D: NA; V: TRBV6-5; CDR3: CASSTGDLDYEQYF; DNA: TGTGCCAGCAGTACGGGGGACCTGGACTACGAGCAGTACTTC
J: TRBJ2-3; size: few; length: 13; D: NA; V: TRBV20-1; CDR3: CSARGGNADTQYF; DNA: TGCAGTGCTAGAGGCGGGAATGCAGATACGCAGTATTTT
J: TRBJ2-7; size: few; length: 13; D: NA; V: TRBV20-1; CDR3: CSARRILAYEQYF; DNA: TGCAGTGCTAGACGTATACTAGCCTACGAGCAGTACTTC
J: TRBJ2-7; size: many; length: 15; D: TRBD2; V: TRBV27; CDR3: CASSPRLAGSYEQYF; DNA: TGTGCCAGCAGCCCGAGACTAGCGGGAAGCTACGAGCAGTACTTC
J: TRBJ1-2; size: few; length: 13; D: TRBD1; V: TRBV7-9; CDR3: CASSPGTGNGYTF; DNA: TGTGCCAGCAGCCCAGGGACAGGGAATGGCTACACCTTC
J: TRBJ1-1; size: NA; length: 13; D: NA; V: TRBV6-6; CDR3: CASILQGRTEAFF; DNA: TGTGCCAGCATTTTACAGGGCCGGACTGAAGCTTTCTTT
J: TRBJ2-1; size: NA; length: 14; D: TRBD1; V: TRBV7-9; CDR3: CASSLGQARNEQFF; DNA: TGTGCCAGCAGCCTTGGACAGGCCCGCAATGAGCAGTTCTTC
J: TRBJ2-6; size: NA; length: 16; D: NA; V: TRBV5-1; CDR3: CASSTGETSGANVLTF; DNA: TGCGCCAGCAGCACAGGAGAGACCTCTGGGGCCAACGTCCTGACTTTC
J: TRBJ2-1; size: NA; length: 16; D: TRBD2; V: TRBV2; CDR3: CAGSVSQRGSYNEQFF; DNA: TGTGCCGGCAGTGTCTCGCAGCGGGGCTCCTACAATGAGCAGTTCTTC
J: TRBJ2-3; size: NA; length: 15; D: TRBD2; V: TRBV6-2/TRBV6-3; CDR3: CASSYIGGSTDTQYF; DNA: TGTGCCAGCAGTTACATCGGGGGGTCCACAGATACGCAGTATTTT
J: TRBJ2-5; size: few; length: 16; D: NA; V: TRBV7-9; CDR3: CASSSVRGEWGETQYF; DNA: TGTGCCAGCAGCTCCGTGCGGGGAGAGTGGGGGGAGACCCAGTACTTC
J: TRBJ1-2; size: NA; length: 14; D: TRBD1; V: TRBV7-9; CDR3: CATTTTGGGNGYTF; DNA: TGTGCCACCACTACCACAGGGGGCGGAAATGGCTACACCTTC
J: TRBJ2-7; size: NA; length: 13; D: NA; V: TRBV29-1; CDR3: CSVSQALSYEQYF; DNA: TGCAGCGTTAGCCAGGCCCTCTCCTACGAGCAGTACTTC
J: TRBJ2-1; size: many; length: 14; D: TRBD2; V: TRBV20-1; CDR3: CSARVAGEDNEQFF; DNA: TGCAGTGCTAGAGTAGCGGGAGAGGACAATGAGCAGTTCTTC
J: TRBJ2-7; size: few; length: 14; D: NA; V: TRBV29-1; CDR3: CSVTLGQGYYEQYF; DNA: TGCAGCGTTACGCTAGGGCAGGGCTACTACGAGCAGTACTTC
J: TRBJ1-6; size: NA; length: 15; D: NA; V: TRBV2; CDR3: CASREDSLNNSPLHF; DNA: TGTGCCAGCAGGGAGGACAGTCTCAATAATTCACCCCTCCACTTT
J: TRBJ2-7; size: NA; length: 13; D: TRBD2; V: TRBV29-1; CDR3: CSVGGGWRNEQYF; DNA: TGCAGCGTTGGGGGAGGGTGGCGGAATGAGCAGTACTTC
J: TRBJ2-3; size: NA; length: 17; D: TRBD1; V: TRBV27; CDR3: CASSLYTGTGATDTQYF; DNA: TGTGCCAGCAGTTTATATACCGGGACAGGGGCTACAGATACGCAGTATTTT
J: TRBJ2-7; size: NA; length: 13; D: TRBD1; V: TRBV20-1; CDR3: CSAAGRGLYEQYF; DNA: TGCAGTGCCGCGGGCAGGGGGCTATACGAGCAGTACTTC
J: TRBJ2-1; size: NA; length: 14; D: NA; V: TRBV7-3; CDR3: CASSSYDLYNEQFF; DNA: TGTGCCAGCAGCTCATACGATTTGTACAATGAGCAGTTCTTC
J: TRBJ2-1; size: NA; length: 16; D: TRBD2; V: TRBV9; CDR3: CASSSRGAGGVNEQFF; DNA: TGTGCCAGCAGCTCCCGGGGCGCGGGAGGAGTCAATGAGCAGTTCTTC
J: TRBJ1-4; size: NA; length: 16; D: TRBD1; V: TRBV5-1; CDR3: CASSKRSGQGAEKLFF; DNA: TGCGCCAGCAGTAAACGATCCGGACAGGGGGCCGAAAAACTGTTTTTT
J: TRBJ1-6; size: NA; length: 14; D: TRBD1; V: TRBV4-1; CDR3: CASSVPGQIPPLHF; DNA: TGCGCCAGCAGCGTCCCGGGACAGATACCACCCCTCCACTTT
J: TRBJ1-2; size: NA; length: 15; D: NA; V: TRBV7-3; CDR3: CASSLAGPRFYGYTF; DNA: TGTGCCAGCAGCTTAGCGGGACCGAGATTTTATGGCTACACCTTC
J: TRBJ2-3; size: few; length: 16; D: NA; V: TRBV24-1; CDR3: CATSGGSQKQGDTQYF; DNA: TGTGCCACCAGTGGTGGTAGCCAAAAGCAGGGGGATACGCAGTATTTT
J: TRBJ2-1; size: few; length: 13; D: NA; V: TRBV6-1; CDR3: CASSPSGRGEQFF; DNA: TGTGCCAGCAGTCCCAGCGGTAGGGGTGAGCAGTTCTTC
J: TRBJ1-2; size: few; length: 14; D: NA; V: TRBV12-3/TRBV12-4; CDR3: CASSFSGNPYGYTF; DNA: TGTGCCAGCAGTTTTAGTGGGAACCCCTATGGCTACACCTTC
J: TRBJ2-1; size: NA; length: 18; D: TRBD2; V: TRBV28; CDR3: CASSTSGLAGVKRNEQFF; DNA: TGTGCCAGCAGTACATCGGGACTAGCGGGAGTCAAAAGGAATGAGCAGTTCTTC
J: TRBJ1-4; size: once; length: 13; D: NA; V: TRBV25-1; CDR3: CASSEHDSEKLFF; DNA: TGTGCCAGCAGTGAACATGACTCTGAAAAACTGTTTTTT
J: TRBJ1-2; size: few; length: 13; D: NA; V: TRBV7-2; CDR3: CASSLDLQRGYTF; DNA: TGTGCCAGCAGCTTGGACCTCCAGAGGGGCTACACCTTC
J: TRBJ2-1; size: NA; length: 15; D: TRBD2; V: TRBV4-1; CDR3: CASRLTSGSNNEQFF; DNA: TGCGCCAGCAGGCTCACTAGCGGGAGCAACAATGAGCAGTTCTTC
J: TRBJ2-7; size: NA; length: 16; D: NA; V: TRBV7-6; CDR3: CASSSSVGASYNEQYF; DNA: TGTGCCAGCAGCTCCTCTGTCGGGGCCTCCTACAATGAGCAGTACTTC
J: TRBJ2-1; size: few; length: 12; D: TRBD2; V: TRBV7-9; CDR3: CAGSGRRVEQFF; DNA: TGTGCCGGAAGCGGGAGAAGGGTTGAGCAGTTCTTC
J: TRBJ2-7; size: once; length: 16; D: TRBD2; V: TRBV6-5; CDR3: CASSPWYREGSYEQYF; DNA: TGTGCCAGCAGTCCTTGGTACCGGGAGGGATCCTACGAGCAGTACTTC
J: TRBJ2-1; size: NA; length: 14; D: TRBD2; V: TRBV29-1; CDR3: CSVGSGRAGNEQFF; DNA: TGCAGCGTCGGTAGCGGGAGGGCGGGTAATGAGCAGTTCTTC
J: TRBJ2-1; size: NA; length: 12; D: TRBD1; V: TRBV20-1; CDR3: CSASGQGFEQFF; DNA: TGCAGTGCTAGCGGACAGGGGTTTGAGCAGTTCTTC
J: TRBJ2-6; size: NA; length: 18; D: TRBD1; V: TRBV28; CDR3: CASRLRQGVISGANVLTF; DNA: TGTGCCAGCAGACTAAGACAGGGGGTAATCTCTGGGGCCAACGTCCTGACTTTC